Listed below are T cell receptor beta chains from one sample, sequenced in a study of beta chain features in type 1 diabetes. The table came from immunoSEQ multiplex PCR; TCRdb's copy has only in-frame clones and leaves some out. The sample consists of some 27,000 clones, about two thirds of them appearing once. Input material: Tregs from blood. These receptor sequences come from a woman in her twenties or thirties with type 1 diabetes. CDR3s include the opening cysteine and the closing phenylalanine or tryptophan. D genes are given only for firm matches. Clone size appears in some rows only: once, few, many, or a class for an expanded clone.

D,J,size,V,DNA,CDR3
.,TRBJ2-1,few,TRBV4-1,TGCGCCAGCAACCGGGACTGGTCCTACAATGAGCAGTTCTTC,CASNRDWSYNEQFF
.,TRBJ2-5,.,TRBV7-6,TGTGCCAGCAGCTTAGCGCGTCGGGAGACCCAGTACTTC,CASSLARRETQYF
TRBD2,TRBJ2-7,.,TRBV6-6,TGTGCCACCTCCGGGACTAGCGGACCCTACGAGCAGTACTTC,CATSGTSGPYEQYF
TRBD1,TRBJ2-7,.,TRBV4-2,TGTGCCAGCAGCCAAGTCGGACAGGTGACCTACGAGCAGTACTTC,CASSQVGQVTYEQYF
TRBD1,TRBJ2-5,.,TRBV29-1,TGCAGCGTTGATAGACAGGGGTCAGGGGAGACCCAGTACTTC,CSVDRQGSGETQYF
.,TRBJ1-5,.,TRBV30,TGTGCCTGGAGTACAGGGCAGCCAAATCAGCCCCAGCATTTT,CAWSTGQPNQPQHF
TRBD2,TRBJ2-1,.,TRBV7-3,TGTGCCAGCAGCGGCGGGGGGAGAAACAATGAGCAGTTCTTC,CASSGGGRNNEQFF
TRBD1,TRBJ1-2,.,TRBV5-5,TGTGCCAGCAGCCCGGGACAGGGGGACTATGGCTACACCTTC,CASSPGQGDYGYTF
TRBD1,TRBJ2-7,.,TRBV18,TGTGCCAGCTCACCCGGGACAGAGGAGCAGTACTTC,CASSPGTEEQYF
.,TRBJ1-2,.,TRBV18,TGTGCCAGCTCACCACCCGGGACAAACTTCGAATATGGCTACACCTTC,CASSPPGTNFEYGYTF
TRBD2,TRBJ2-7,.,TRBV6-5,TGTGCCAGCAGTTCGACTAGCGGGAGAGCCTACGAGCAGTACTTC,CASSSTSGRAYEQYF
.,TRBJ1-1,once,TRBV6-1,TGTGCCAGCAGCCCCCCGGGACTTTTGGGTGAAGCTTTCTTT,CASSPPGLLGEAFF
TRBD1,TRBJ1-6,.,TRBV10-3,TGTGCCATCAGTGAACGACAGGGACCCCATTCACCCCTCCACTTT,CAISERQGPHSPLHF
TRBD1,TRBJ2-2,.,TRBV7-8,TGTGCCAGCAGCTTTGGGACAGGGCACACCGGGGAGCTGTTTTTT,CASSFGTGHTGELFF
.,TRBJ2-1,.,TRBV7-9,TGTGCCAGCAGCCCAGGGACTGCGGGAAAGTCCGGCGAGTTCTTC,CASSPGTAGKSGEFF
TRBD1,TRBJ1-4,.,TRBV19,TGTGCCAGTAGTGATGGACAGGGACCCTATGAAAAACTGTTTTTT,CASSDGQGPYEKLFF
TRBD1,TRBJ2-1,.,TRBV6-4,TGTGCCAGCAGTAGAGACAGGGTGGGTGAGCAGTTCTTC,CASSRDRVGEQFF
.,TRBJ2-7,.,TRBV5-5,TGTGCCAGCAGCGCCCGGCCCGGAGATAACTACGAGCAGTACTTC,CASSARPGDNYEQYF
.,TRBJ2-1,.,TRBV7-3,TGTGCCAGCAGCCCGACCCCTAGTCATGAGCAGCTCTTC,CASSPTPSHEQLF
.,TRBJ2-2,once,TRBV19,TGTGCCAGTAGTCCCCGACCCCGACAGACTACCGGGGAGCTGTTTTTT,CASSPRPRQTTGELFF
TRBD2,TRBJ2-3,.,TRBV27,TGTGCCAGCAGCGCCGGACTAGCCGGCACAGATACGCAGTATTTT,CASSAGLAGTDTQYF
.,TRBJ1-1,.,TRBV28,TGTGCCAGCAGTTTATGGACCGCGGGGAGCACTGAAGCTTTCTTT,CASSLWTAGSTEAFF
TRBD2,TRBJ2-5,.,TRBV9,TGTGCCAGCAGCGTAGAGGGGAGGGGAGAGACCCAGTACTTC,CASSVEGRGETQYF
.,TRBJ1-2,.,TRBV27,TGTGCCAGCAGTTCTCGGGCGACAGGTGATAACTATGGCTACACCTTC,CASSSRATGDNYGYTF
.,TRBJ1-2,few,TRBV29-1,TGCAGCGTTCTGGGCAGGGCCCTCGGCTACACCTTC,CSVLGRALGYTF
TRBD1,TRBJ1-2,.,TRBV18,TGTGCCAGCTCACCACCGGCAGGGGGAATTTATGGCTACACCTTC,CASSPPAGGIYGYTF
.,TRBJ1-2,.,TRBV30,TGTGCCTGGAGACTGGGACTTACCTCCGATGGCTACACCTTC,CAWRLGLTSDGYTF
TRBD1,TRBJ2-7,.,TRBV6-1,TGTGCCAGCAGTGAGGGCCGGGACAGGTACCACCGCGAGCAGTACTTC,CASSEGRDRYHREQYF
.,TRBJ2-7,.,TRBV5-1,TGCGCCAGCAGTCCCCTGCGGGGTTCTTTCTACGAGCAGTACTTC,CASSPLRGSFYEQYF
.,TRBJ1-2,.,TRBV20-1,TGCAGTGCGAAGACATGGGCTGGCTACACCTTC,CSAKTWAGYTF
TRBD1,TRBJ1-1,.,TRBV5-1,TGCGCCAGCAGCTCGGGATACCGGGACAGCCAAGCTTTCTTT,CASSSGYRDSQAFF
.,TRBJ2-3,once,TRBV5-4,TGTGCCAGCAGCTTAAAACTGGACTCAAACACAGATACGCAGTATTTT,CASSLKLDSNTDTQYF
.,TRBJ2-7,.,TRBV5-1,TGCGCCAGCAGCTTGGGGCTAGGTGGTTCCTACGAGCAGTACTTC,CASSLGLGGSYEQYF
TRBD1,TRBJ2-1,.,TRBV5-4,TGTGCCAGCAGGCTCGGGACAGGGTCCGATGAGCAGTTCTTC,CASRLGTGSDEQFF
.,TRBJ1-3,.,TRBV5-4,TGTGCCAGCAGCAAACAGGGACCCGGAAACACCATATATTTT,CASSKQGPGNTIYF
TRBD2,TRBJ2-2,few,TRBV10-3,TGTGCCATCAGCCAGGGAGGGCCGAACACCGGGGAGCTGTTTTTT,CAISQGGPNTGELFF
TRBD1,TRBJ1-1,few,TRBV6-1,TGTGCCTCGCCCCGGGACAGATACACTGAAGCTTTCTTT,CASPRDRYTEAFF
TRBD2,TRBJ2-5,.,TRBV19,TGTGCCAGTAGTCCGGGACGGGTTCGGGAGGCCCAGTACTTC,CASSPGRVREAQYF
.,TRBJ2-1,.,TRBV7-9,TGTGCCGGCAGCTTAGGCCCCACAGGGTTTGTGTTCAATGAGCAGTTCTTC,CAGSLGPTGFVFNEQFF
TRBD2,TRBJ2-2,.,TRBV7-3,TGTGCCAGCAGCCCCCCCGGGGGGGGCGTCGGGGAGCTGTTTTTT,CASSPPGGGVGELFF
.,TRBJ1-5,few,TRBV7-9,TGTGCCAGCAGCAATGGGGCTAATCAGCCCCAGCATTTT,CASSNGANQPQHF
.,TRBJ1-6,.,TRBV7-2,TGTGTCAGCAGCCCCCCGCAACGGGGTAATTCACCCCTCCACTTT,CVSSPPQRGNSPLHF
.,TRBJ2-1,.,TRBV25-1,TGTGCCAGCGCCAAGACAGGCTACAATGAGCAGTTCTTC,CASAKTGYNEQFF